The 21 T cell receptor beta chains below were found in one sample sequenced in a study of read filtering for tumor transcriptome and immune sequencing. Molecular barcoded adaptors covering alpha/delta and beta/gamma chains were used on roughly 400 ng RNA. From the reads, TCRdb called clonotypes with MiXCR, one entry per CDR3 protein. The sample lists 20,000 or so distinct CDR3 sequences, about 22% seen once, with 45% to 50% in the top ten. The specimen was a population of CD138-negative cells sorted from bone marrow. The origin of the receptors is a donor aged 40 or over with multiple myeloma.

This clonotype was seen many times. V gene TRBV7-2 combines with J gene TRBJ1-5, with D uncertain. The length of the CDR3 is 12 residues. Germline V lookup: CDR1 SGHTA, CDR2 FQGNSA. Trimming shortened V by 5 bases and J by 11 bases, and 13 bases separated the two germline ends. CDR3 amino acids: CASSPPIGAQHF. In DNA, the CDR3 is TGTGCCAGCAGCCCCCCCATAGGTGCCCAGCATTTT.

The CDR3 DNA sequence: TGTGCCAGCAACCGGGACAGCTACAATGAGCAGTTCTTC. It translates to CASNRDSYNEQFF. The chain is built from TRBV28 and TRBJ2-1; 7 bases match TRBD1. V was pared by 7 bases and J by 3 bases, with 3 bases of the junction left unmatched. This CDR3 has 13 amino acids. Germline values: CDR1 MDHEN, CDR2 SYDVKM.

At least ten counts were recorded for this clonotype. This chain joins TRBV25-1 and TRBJ2-5; D is possibly TRBD1 (5 bases). Trimming stripped 3 bases from V and 1 base from J, with 18 bases between. Germline CDR1 reads MGHDK; CDR2 reads SYGVNS. The CDR3 is made up of 17 amino acids. CDR3 nucleotides: TGTGCCAGCAGTGATCCACTTGGGGCAGGCCCCCAAGAGACCCAGTACTTC. The encoded protein is CASSDPLGAGPQETQYF. Full variable domain (missing parts from reference TRBV25-1 and TRBJ2-5): EADIYQTPRYLVIGTGKKITLECSQTMGHDKMYWYQQDPGMELHLIHYSYGVNSTEKGDLSSESTVSRIRTEHFPLTLESARPSHTSQYLCASSDPLGAGPQETQYFGPGTRLLVL.

For this clonotype: A read error may explain this, as a much larger clone is one base away. The rearrangement uses TRBV20-1 and TRBJ2-7; D call uncertain. The CDR3 is made up of 16 amino acids. The germline V gene has CDR1 DFQATT and CDR2 SNEGSKA (reference sequence). The CDR3 coding sequence is TGCAGTGCTAGAGATCGTCCAGTTCTAAGCTCCTGCGAGCAGTACTTC. It codes for CSARDRPVLSSCEQYF.

This clonotype appeared many times. V is TRBV11-2 and J is TRBJ2-1, with D possibly being TRBD2 (6 bases). The CDR3 runs to 16 residues. Deletions cut 1 base from V and 0 bases from J, with 10 bases between. Germline-derived CDR1 and CDR2 are SGHAT and FQNNGV. CDR3: CASSLAGDSSYNEQFF. DNA of the CDR3: TGTGCCAGCAGCTTAGCGGGGGATAGCTCCTACAATGAGCAGTTCTTC.

This clonotype was counted only a few times. The rearrangement joins TRBV20-1 to TRBJ1-2; D remains unclear. The CDR3 has 10 amino acids. Germline lookup yields CDR1 DFQATT and CDR2 SNEGSKA (reference sequence). Trimming cost V 3 bases and J 11 bases, with 10 bases left between them. CDR3 sequence: CSASAASYTF. The CDR3 coding sequence is TGCAGTGCTAGTGCAGCGTCTTACACCTTC.

The V and J genes are TRBV6-5 and TRBJ1-5; 7 nucleotides line up with TRBD1. The CDR3 runs 16 residues. The trim removed 7 bases at V and 5 bases at J, leaving 14 bases unmatched. Germline CDR1 is MNHEY and CDR2 is SVGAGI. DNA for the CDR3: TGTGCCAGCATTACCGGACAGGATCGCTCCGATCAGCCCCAGCATTTT. Its translation: CASITGQDRSDQPQHF.

This clonotype appeared many times. V gene TRBV27 combines with J gene TRBJ1-1, with 8 bases matching TRBD1. This CDR3 region has 13 residues. Germline values: CDR1 MNHEY, CDR2 SMNVEV (reference sequence). V lost 5 bases to trimming and J lost 7 bases; unmatched junction nucleotides: 6. The DNA for the CDR3 is TGTGCCAGCAGTCAGACAGGGGCTGATGAAGCTTTCTTT. It translates to CASSQTGADEAFF.

This clonotype showed up many times. The chain carries TRBV7-8 and TRBJ2-3; D might be TRBD2 (6 bases). This CDR3 has 15 amino acids. V was clipped by 5 bases and J by 4 bases, with 16 bases between them. CDR1 is SGHVS, CDR2 FQNEAQ, per germline. CDR3 in DNA: TGTGCCAGCAGCCCGGGGACTCTCTCTTCAGATACGCAGTATTTT. This translates into CASSPGTLSSDTQYF.

This clonotype has a handful of counts. This sequence joins TRBV20-1 and TRBJ2-7; 7 bases match TRBD1. This CDR3 has 18 amino acids. V was clipped by 3 bases and J by 2 bases; unmatched bases: 19. The germline V gene has CDR1 DFQATT and CDR2 SNEGSKA (reference sequence). CDR3 DNA sequence: TGCAGTGCTAGCTCGCCGGTTCTCACGGGACAGCGGACCTACGAGCAGTACTTC. This encodes CSASSPVLTGQRTYEQYF.

This clonotype is medium-sized. The chain's CDR3 is CASNQGSGELFF. The CDR3 DNA follows: TGCGCCAGCAACCAGGGAAGCGGGGAGCTGTTTTTT. The chain combines TRBV10-1 with TRBJ2-2; D is possibly TRBD1 (5 bases). V lost 7 bases and J 7 bases, leaving 10 bases between the germline ends. The CDR3 is 12 residues long. Germline values: CDR1 WNHNN, CDR2 SYGVQD (reference sequence).

As for this clonotype: A single base separates this from a much larger clone, so it may be a read error. V is TRBV7-2 and J is TRBJ2-7; no reliable D call. This CDR3 region has 13 residues. Germline values: CDR1 SGHTA, CDR2 FQGNSA. The CDR3 nucleotides read TGTGCCTGCAGCTTTGGGGAAGCCTACGAGCAGTACTTC. Its translation is CACSFGEAYEQYF.

Only a few counts were recorded for this clonotype. CDR3 coding DNA: TGCGCCAGCAGCCCCCAGACAGGAGGGTACTACGAGCAGTACTTC. Amino acids: CASSPQTGGYYEQYF. The chain carries TRBV5-1 and TRBJ2-7, with D possibly called TRBD1 or TRBD2 (6 bases each). V shed 4 bases and J shed 3 bases, with 17 bases lying between them. Germline V lookup: CDR1 SGHRS, CDR2 YFSETQ. This CDR3 region has 15 residues.

This clonotype was seen at least ten times. This chain links TRBV5-4 with TRBJ1-2; D uncertain. Trimming stripped 0 bases from V and 6 bases from J, with 12 bases between. Looked up from germline, CDR1 is SGHNT and CDR2 is YYREEE (reference sequence). The CDR3 totals 14 residues. CDR3 in DNA: TGTGCCAGCAGCTTGGGACGGCGGGGAGATGGCTACACCTTC. Encoded protein: CASSLGRRGDGYTF.

On this clonotype itself: Being one base from a much bigger clone, this may be a read error. The chain combines TRBV24-1 with TRBJ2-3, with 10 bases fitting TRBD1. The V gene's germline CDR1 is KGHDR and CDR2 SFDVKD. CDR3 length equals 15 residues. CDR3 coding DNA: TGTGCCACCAGTGATCCGGGACAGGGGACAGGTACGCAGTATTTT. Its translation: CATSDPGQGTGTQYF.

This clonotype occurred many times. The rearrangement links TRBV20-1 to TRBJ2-5; D gene uncertain. The V end lost 6 bases, the J end lost 5 bases, and 19 bases lay between the germline ends. This CDR3 has 14 amino acids. The germline CDR1 and CDR2 sequences are DFQATT and SNEGSKA (reference sequence). Written as DNA, the CDR3 is TGCAGTGCCCCGAAAGGGCCACAAGTCGAGACCCAGTACTTC. Its protein is CSAPKGPQVETQYF.

This clonotype was seen a few times. The genes are TRBV20-1 and TRBJ1-1; possible D gene TRBD1, 6 bases. The length of the CDR3 is 15 residues. Germline V gives CDR1 DFQATT, CDR2 SNEGSKA (reference sequence). Trimming stripped 2 bases from V and 1 base from J, with 14 bases between. The CDR3 nucleotides are TGCAGTGCTAGACGGGCGGGACACCGGAACACTGAAGCTTTCTTT. It is translated as CSARRAGHRNTEAFF.

This clonotype was seen ten or more times. The chain is built from TRBV19 and TRBJ2-1; the match to TRBD2 covers 8 bases. V lost 5 bases to trimming and J lost 9 bases; unmatched junction nucleotides: 0. This CDR3 is 11 amino acids long. CDR1 is LNHDA and CDR2 is SQIVND in the germline V gene (reference sequence). CDR3 sequence reads: CASSRGGEQFF. CDR3 nucleotide sequence: TGTGCCAGTAGTCGGGGGGGTGAGCAGTTCTTC.

V usage is TRBV29-1 and J usage is TRBJ2-3; 8 bases fit TRBD1. This CDR3 region has 14 residues. With 3 bases clipped from V and 6 bases from J, the junction kept 8 bases outside the gene matches. The germline V gene has CDR1 SQVTM and CDR2 ANQGSEA. This chain's CDR3 is CSVDGQGARDTQYF. CDR3 coding DNA: TGCAGCGTTGATGGGCAGGGGGCTAGGGATACGCAGTATTTT.

This chain links TRBV2 with TRBJ1-4; maybe TRBD1 (5 bases). Per the germline V gene, CDR1 is SNHLY and CDR2 is FYNNEI. V was pared by 8 bases and J by 8 bases, with 12 bases between. The CDR3 consists of 12 residues. DNA of the CDR3: TGTGCCAGCCGTCCGGGGGGGGAAAAACTGTTTTTT. This gives the protein CASRPGGEKLFF.

In its sample, this clonotype was seen many times. The V and J genes are TRBV30 and TRBJ1-6; perhaps TRBD1 as D (5 bases). V was pared by 7 bases and J by 8 bases, with 15 bases between. Germline values: CDR1 GTSNPN, CDR2 SVGIG (reference sequence). CDR3 size: 13 residues. CDR3 protein: CALTGLVDSPLHF. Here the CDR3 DNA reads TGTGCCTTAACAGGTTTAGTGGATTCACCCCTCCACTTT.